The next 14 T cell receptor beta chains were all read from a single sample in a study of T-cell memory formation after mild COVID-19. TCRdb re-called the 5' RACE reads with MiXCR, one entry per CDR3 protein. The profile shows 110,000 or so distinct CDR3 sequences, roughly a sixth of them singletons. Source material: PBMCs or a T cell subset sorted from them (not recorded which). All receptors derive from a man aged 18 to 30 who had mild COVID-19 (a few samples of this study predate the infection). Cell type and time point are not known.

This clonotype has only a few counts. The chain joins TRBV7-9 to TRBJ1-4; D not certain. V was trimmed by 1 base and J by 6 bases, leaving 6 bases between them. The CDR3 extends over 13 amino acids. The germline V gene encodes CDR1 SEHNR and CDR2 FQNEAQ (reference sequence). For the CDR3, the DNA is TGTGCCAGCAGCTTAGGGGTGGATGAAAAACTGTTTTTT. Translated, it gives CASSLGVDEKLFF.

This clonotype was detected a few times. The rearrangement links TRBV7-9 to TRBJ2-1; D is possibly TRBD1 or TRBD2 (5 bases each). V lost 2 bases and J lost 3, with 8 bases in between. Germline CDR1 and CDR2: SEHNR and FQNEAQ (reference sequence). The length of the CDR3 is 14 residues. In DNA, the CDR3 is TGTGCCAGCAGCTTAAGTGGGGGCTACAATGAGCAGTTCTTC. Protein sequence: CASSLSGGYNEQFF.

The chain has TRBV7-2 and TRBJ2-3; perhaps TRBD2 as D (6 bases). This CDR3 has 14 residues. Germline-derived CDR1 and CDR2 are SGHTA and FQGNSA. With 5 bases removed from V and 4 bases from J, the gap between germline ends came to 13 bases. CDR3 in amino acids: CASSLIAAADTQYF. The CDR3 region has the DNA TGTGCCAGCAGCCTGATAGCGGCCGCAGATACGCAGTATTTT.

This chain joins TRBV5-1 and TRBJ2-7; tentatively, D is TRBD2 (6 bases). Germline CDR1 is SGHRS and CDR2 is YFSETQ. CDR3 length: 15 amino acids. V was pared by 3 bases and J by 4 bases, with 17 bases between. The CDR3 spells CASSYNGDSRYEQYF. The CDR3 DNA follows: TGCGCCAGCAGCTATAACGGGGACTCTAGATACGAGCAGTACTTC.

The chain carries TRBV7-2 and TRBJ1-3; D perhaps matches TRBD1 (5 bases). The CDR3 spans 14 residues. The V gene lost 5 bases and the J gene lost 4 bases, with 12 bases spanning the gap. CDR1 SGHTA and CDR2 FQGNSA come from the germline V gene. Written as DNA, the CDR3 is TGTGCCAGCAGCATGGGGCCAGGGGGAAACACCATATATTTT. It translates to CASSMGPGGNTIYF.

This chain connects TRBV4-1 to TRBJ2-7, with 7 positions matching TRBD1. The CDR3 runs to 16 residues. The trim removed 4 bases at V and 0 bases at J, leaving 9 bases unmatched. Germline V gene data show CDR1 as MGHRA and CDR2 as YSYEKL. In nucleotides, the CDR3 is TGCGCCAGCAGCCGATTGGACAGGACAAGCTCCTACGAGCAGTACTTC. This codes for CASSRLDRTSSYEQYF.

This clonotype was seen a few times. V is TRBV4-1 and J is TRBJ2-3, with D perhaps assigned TRBD1 or TRBD2 (5 bases each). V lost 4 bases and J 4 bases, leaving 15 bases between the germline ends. The CDR3 sequence is 15 residues long. Germline CDR1 MGHRA, CDR2 YSYEKL. CDR3 bases: TGCGCCAGCAGCCCCCACGGGGCCGGCGCAGATACGCAGTATTTT. Its protein product is CASSPHGAGADTQYF.

The J gene is TRBJ2-3, the V gene TRBV11-2; 10 positions match TRBD2. Trimming cost V 0 bases and J 7 bases; bases outside gene matches: 7. This CDR3 is built from 16 residues. Germline assignment: CDR1 SGHAT and CDR2 FQNNGV. Here the CDR3 DNA reads TGTGCCAGCAGCTTAGAGGGTAGCGGGGGGATAAATACGCAGTATTTT. It encodes CASSLEGSGGINTQYF.

The chain employs TRBV5-1 and TRBJ2-2; 11 nucleotides agree with TRBD1. This CDR3 region has 14 residues. Germline lookup yields CDR1 SGHRS and CDR2 YFSETQ. V lost 7 bases, J lost 5 bases, and 4 bases stayed unmatched. Here the CDR3 reads CASGQGASTGELFF. CDR3 in DNA: TGCGCCAGCGGACAGGGGGCGAGTACCGGGGAGCTGTTTTTT.

As regards this clonotype: A read error may produce the germline difference seen at one junction end. CDR3 amino acids: CASSLNRDRVFF. The CDR3 bases are TGTGCCAGCAGCTTGAACCGGGACAGGGTGTTCTTC. The chain links TRBV5-4 to TRBJ2-5, with TRBD1 identical over 9 bases. The CDR3 runs to 12 residues. Germline assignment: CDR1 SGHNT and CDR2 YYREEE (reference sequence).

The V gene is TRBV9, the J gene TRBJ1-5, with D tentatively TRBD1 (5 bases). The CDR3 contains 13 residues. CDR1 is SGDLS and CDR2 is YYNGEE in the germline V gene. V dropped 4 bases and J dropped 4 bases, with 9 bases sitting between them. This chain's CDR3 is CASSRPGNQPQHF. CDR3 bases: TGTGCCAGCAGCCGTCCAGGGAATCAGCCCCAGCATTTT. Looking up the rest from reference TRBV9 and TRBJ1-5 gives the full variable domain: DSGVTQTPKHLITATGQRVTLRCSPRSGDLSVYWYQQSLDQGLQFLIQYYNGEERAKGNILERFSAQQFPDLHSELNLSSLELGDSALYFCASSRPGNQPQHFGDGTRLSIL.

This clonotype occurred a few times. The chain employs TRBV10-3 and TRBJ2-2; D not certain. Germline V lookup: CDR1 ENHRY, CDR2 SYGVKD. CDR3 length: 15 amino acids. V lost 1 base to trimming and J lost 0 bases, with 6 bases between them. For the CDR3, the DNA is TGTGCCATCAGTGAGTTTTCTGCGAACACCGGGGAGCTGTTTTTT. Amino acid sequence: CAISEFSANTGELFF.

The rearrangement links TRBV28 to TRBJ1-2, with D possibly being TRBD1 (5 bases). The CDR3 extends over 12 amino acids. The V end lost 7 bases, the J end lost 5 bases, and 11 bases lay between the germline ends. CDR1 is MDHEN and CDR2 is SYDVKM in the germline V gene. DNA for the CDR3: TGTGCCAGCACCCCCTCAGGGTATGGCTACACCTTC. It yields the protein CASTPSGYGYTF.

In its sample, this clonotype was seen many times. This sequence joins TRBV3-1 and TRBJ2-4; D not certain. This CDR3 spans 14 amino acids. Germline V CDR1 and CDR2: LGHDT, YNNKEL (reference sequence). V lost 2 bases and J lost 5, with 10 bases in between. Written as DNA, the CDR3 is TGTGCCAGCAGCCAATCTAGTAACCAAAACATTCAGTACTTC. This encodes CASSQSSNQNIQYF.